Each of the 10 T cell receptor beta chains below was sequenced from the same sample in a study of CD8+CD57+ T cells in acquired aplastic anemia. TCR beta VDJ combinations and CDR3 sequences were profiled from genomic DNA. One entry per CDR3 protein results from TCRdb running MiXCR on the reads. The profile shows about 150,000 distinct CDR3 sequences, 41% of them singletons. Source material: sorted CD4+, CD8+, or CD8+CD57+ T cells (not recorded which) from PBMCs. Receptor source: a human donor in good health, serving as a control.

This clonotype has at least ten counts. The chain has TRBV2 and TRBJ1-6; 7 positions agree with TRBD1. The trim removed 8 bases at V and 5 bases at J, leaving 3 bases unmatched. The CDR3 extends over 13 amino acids. The V gene's germline CDR1 is SNHLY and CDR2 FYNNEI. CDR3 nucleotide sequence: TGTGCCAGCGACAGGGAAAATAATTCACCCCTCCACTTT. It yields the protein CASDRENNSPLHF.

This chain connects TRBV9 to TRBJ1-3; D possibly corresponds to TRBD1 (6 bases). The length of the CDR3 is 15 residues. In germline, CDR1 is SGDLS, CDR2 YYNGEE. Trimming shortened V by 4 bases and J by 0 bases, and 11 bases separated the two germline ends. This chain's CDR3 is CASSRTASSGNTIYF. For the CDR3, the DNA is TGTGCCAGCAGCAGGACAGCCAGCTCTGGAAACACCATATATTTT.

Note on this clonotype: One end of the junction varies from germline; a read error may be responsible. The chain combines TRBV5-8 with TRBJ1-2; the D gene is possibly TRBD1 (5 bases). The CDR3 length is 14 residues. Germline CDR1 reads SGHTS; CDR2 reads YDEGEE. The CDR3 DNA follows: TGTCCCAGCAGCTTGGGAGGGGACCCCTATGGCTACACCTTC. This translates into CPSSLGGDPYGYTF.

This clonotype was observed a handful of times. Since the CDR3 does not end with the conserved phenylalanine or tryptophan, this likely comes from a read error. The rearrangement uses TRBV2 and TRBJ2-2; 9 positions agree with TRBD1. V dropped 10 bases and J dropped 5; count of bases not matched to a gene: 11. The CDR3 is 15 amino acids. From germline, CDR1 is SNHLY and CDR2 FYNNEI. The CDR3 reads CATTRGQGSTGELFC. The CDR3 DNA reads TGTGCCACCACCAGGGGACAGGGCAGTACCGGGGAGCTGTTTTGT.

This clonotype was found many times. The rearrangement uses TRBV4-1 and TRBJ1-2; 11 positions agree with TRBD1. The germline V gene has CDR1 MGHRA and CDR2 YSYEKL. V lost 3 bases, J lost 5 bases, and 8 bases stayed unmatched. The CDR3 consists of 16 residues. CDR3 in DNA: TGCGCCAGCAGCCACCCGGGACAGGGGGATTCTTATGGCTACACCTTC. Translating it yields CASSHPGQGDSYGYTF.

Of note for this clonotype: Without the conserved terminal phenylalanine or tryptophan, this CDR3 likely stems from a read error. The DNA is left out, because the CDR3 cannot be placed on it with certainty; the CDR3 is given as TCRdb lists it. This chain uses TRBV19 with TRBJ1-5. The CDR3 region is 14 residues in length, termini included. CDR1 LNHDA and CDR2 SQIVND come from the germline V gene (reference sequence). The CDR3 sequence is CASSIDGWDQPQHL.

This clonotype was detected many times. This chain uses TRBV30 with TRBJ1-6; TRBD1 matches 9 bases. The CDR3 has 13 residues. Germline V gene data show CDR1 as GTSNPN and CDR2 as SVGIG (reference sequence). Losses at the gene ends were 5 bases for V and 7 bases for J; bases not matched to a gene: 3. CDR3 protein: CAWRTGDNSPLHF. DNA of the CDR3: TGTGCCTGGCGGACAGGGGACAATTCACCCCTCCACTTT.

With respect to this clonotype: Here the CDR3 omits its conserved ending phenylalanine or tryptophan, so a read error is the likely source. No DNA is shown, since the ends of the CDR3 on it are uncertain; the CDR3 is the one TCRdb lists. The V call is TRBV3-1, the J call TRBJ2-7. Germline values: CDR1 LGHDT, CDR2 YNNKEL (reference sequence). The length of the CDR3 is 8 amino acids, counting both ends. The CDR3 reads CASSQGGT.

This clonotype was observed a few times. The V gene is TRBV10-2, the J gene TRBJ2-7; TRBD2 might be the D (5 bases). The CDR3 runs 13 residues. The ends were cut back, 0 bases at V and 4 bases at J, with 7 bases in the middle. Germline-derived CDR1 and CDR2 are WSHSY and SAAADI. In DNA, the CDR3 is TGCGCCAGCAGTGAGTCTAGCGCGTACGAGCAGTACTTC. Protein sequence: CASSESSAYEQYF.

This clonotype was seen ten or more times. The V call is TRBV6-4, the J call TRBJ1-1, with TRBD1 identical over 9 bases. V lost 0 bases, J lost 5 bases, and 1 base stayed unmatched. Germline V gene sequence: CDR1 MRHNA, CDR2 SNTAGT. The CDR3 runs 14 residues. This CDR3 is CASSDSDRGTEAFF. DNA for the CDR3: TGTGCCAGCAGTGACTCGGACAGGGGAACTGAAGCTTTCTTT.